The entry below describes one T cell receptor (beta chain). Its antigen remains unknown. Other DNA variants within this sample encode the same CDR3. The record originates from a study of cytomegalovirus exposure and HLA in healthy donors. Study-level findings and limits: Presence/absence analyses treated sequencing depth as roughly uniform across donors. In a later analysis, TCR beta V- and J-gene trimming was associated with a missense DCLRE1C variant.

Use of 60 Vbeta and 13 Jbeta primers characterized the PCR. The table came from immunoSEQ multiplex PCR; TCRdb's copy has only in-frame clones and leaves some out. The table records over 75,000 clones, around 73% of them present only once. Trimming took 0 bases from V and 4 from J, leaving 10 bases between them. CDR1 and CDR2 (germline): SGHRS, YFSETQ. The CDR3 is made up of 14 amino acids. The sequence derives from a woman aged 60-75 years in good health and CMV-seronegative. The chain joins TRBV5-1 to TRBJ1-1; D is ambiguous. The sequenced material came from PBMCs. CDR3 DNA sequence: TGCGCCAGCAGCTTGGAAGGGCGGGGCACTGAAGCTTTCTTT. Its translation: CASSLEGRGTEAFF.